These T cell receptor beta chains were read from a single sample in a study of CD4 T cell repertoires in COVID-19. The table came from immunoSEQ multiplex PCR; TCRdb's copy has only in-frame clones and leaves some out. The sample contains over 75,000 clones, roughly 80% of which appear only once. The sequencing here drew on CD4+ T cells from peripheral blood, taken after recovery from COVID-19. These TCRs come from a human donor who had COVID-19. CDR3s include the opening cysteine and the closing phenylalanine or tryptophan. A D gene is named only where the DNA matches it firmly. Expanded clones get a size class; other rows say once, few or many, or leave the size out.

v_call	j_call	clone_size	d_call	cdr3_aa	cdr3_nt
TRBV10-3	TRBJ1-2	.	.	CAIKGDSYGYTF	TGTGCCATCAAGGGAGACAGCTATGGCTACACCTTC
TRBV5-1	TRBJ1-3	.	.	CASSLGDSGNTIYF	TGCGCCAGCAGCTTAGGAGACTCTGGAAACACCATATATTTT
TRBV7-9	TRBJ1-2	.	.	CASSLEGLDGYTF	TGTGCCAGCAGCTTAGAGGGGCTTGATGGCTACACCTTC
TRBV9	TRBJ1-1	.	.	CASSVEAGGEDPTEAFF	TGTGCCAGCAGCGTGGAGGCGGGGGGCGAAGACCCCACTGAAGCTTTCTTT
TRBV7-2	TRBJ2-1	.	TRBD2	CASSIHSLGLDEDNEQFF	TGTGCCAGCAGCATCCACAGTCTGGGACTAGACGAAGACAATGAGCAGTTCTTC
TRBV7-9	TRBJ2-7	.	.	CASSNRPNYEQYF	TGTGCCAGCAGTAACAGACCAAACTACGAGCAGTACTTC
TRBV7-8	TRBJ2-5	.	TRBD2	CASSLALAGGYQETQYF	TGTGCCAGCAGCTTAGCCCTAGCGGGGGGGTACCAAGAGACCCAGTACTTC
TRBV9	TRBJ2-5	.	TRBD2	CASSGGTSGSWETQYF	TGTGCCAGCAGCGGCGGGACTAGCGGGAGCTGGGAGACCCAGTACTTC
TRBV4-2	TRBJ1-1	.	.	CASSQDSYTEAFF	TGTGCCAGCAGCCAAGATAGTTACACTGAAGCTTTCTTT
TRBV5-1	TRBJ2-7	.	.	CASSALRGHEQYF	TGCGCCAGCAGCGCCCTCCGGGGTCACGAGCAGTACTTC
TRBV27	TRBJ2-5	.	TRBD2	CASRPRGTQETQYF	TGTGCCAGCAGGCCGCGGGGGACCCAAGAGACCCAGTACTTC
TRBV19	TRBJ2-3	.	TRBD2	CASSIDGGRASGDTQYF	TGTGCCAGTAGTATTGATGGTGGGAGGGCCTCTGGAGATACGCAGTATTTT
TRBV5-1	TRBJ2-1	.	.	CASRSDGGKQFF	TGCGCCAGCAGATCGGACGGAGGAAAGCAGTTCTTC
TRBV6-9	TRBJ1-1	.	.	CASSYSGGNTEAFF	TGTGCCAGCAGTTACAGCGGGGGGAACACTGAAGCTTTCTTT
TRBV7-9	TRBJ2-7	.	.	CASSSLGGVWEQYF	TGTGCCAGCAGCTCGCTGGGGGGCGTCTGGGAGCAGTACTTC
TRBV5-4	TRBJ2-3	.	TRBD2	CASSKTTSGADTQYF	TGTGCCAGCAGCAAAACGACTAGCGGGGCAGATACGCAGTATTTT
TRBV24-1	TRBJ2-3	.	.	CATSGPFGTDTQYF	TGTGCCACCAGTGGACCTTTTGGGACAGATACGCAGTATTTT
TRBV7-9	TRBJ2-7	.	.	CASSLAGTYEQYF	TGTGCCAGCAGCCTCGCAGGGACCTACGAGCAGTACTTC
TRBV19	TRBJ2-3	.	.	CASSGGDIGSPSTDTQYF	TGTGCCAGTAGTGGTGGAGACATCGGGAGCCCGAGCACAGATACGCAGTATTTT
TRBV12-3/TRBV12-4	TRBJ1-5	few	TRBD1	CASSVQGGQPQHF	TGTGCCAGCAGTGTCCAGGGGGGCCAGCCCCAGCATTTT
TRBV7-6	TRBJ1-2	.	TRBD1	CASSLTGGGYYGYTF	TGTGCCAGCAGCTTGACAGGGGGCGGATACTATGGCTACACCTTC
TRBV7-9	TRBJ1-1	.	.	CATSLSSGTEAFF	TGTGCCACCTCCTTGTCTAGTGGCACTGAAGCTTTCTTT
TRBV5-1	TRBJ2-3	.	.	CASSFAARGASTDTQYF	TGCGCCAGCAGCTTTGCCGCACGCGGTGCTAGCACAGATACGCAGTATTTT